Listed here are 2 T cell receptor beta chains from one sample, sequenced in a study of Graves' ophthalmopathy and Graves' hyperthyroidism. TCR beta CDR3 amplification used RNA transcripts. The authors performed first-round RT-PCR with HTBI primers and then a second-round multiplex PCR. TCRdb used MiXCR to reprocess the multiplex PCR reads, holding one entry per CDR3 protein. The table records hundreds of thousands of distinct CDR3 sequences, about an eighth of them present only once. Material for sequencing was blood. These receptors were taken from a woman in her thirties with Graves' ophthalmopathy.

There are many counts of this clonotype. The rearrangement joins TRBV5-1 to TRBJ1-2; 9 bases match TRBD1. The CDR3 is 16 residues long. J was trimmed by 5 bases and V by 0 bases; bases with no gene match: 8. Germline V gene data show CDR1 as SGHRS and CDR2 as YFSETQ. The CDR3 reads CASSLERPGTGYGYTF. CDR3 in DNA: TGCGCCAGCAGCTTGGAGCGTCCCGGGACAGGGTATGGCTACACCTTC.

Comment on this clonotype: Just one base apart from a much larger clone, this may be a read error. The chain links TRBV6-1 to TRBJ2-7, with TRBD1 matching 8 bases. This CDR3 is 14 amino acids long. In germline, CDR1 is MNHNS, CDR2 SASEGT. Germline trimming cut 5 bases from V and 3 bases from J; bases unmatched to any gene: 6. The DNA of the CDR3 is TGTGCCAGCAGTACCCGGACAGGGAACTACGAGCAGTACTTC. Amino acid sequence: CASSTRTGNYEQYF.